This TCR beta chain was profiled in a study of Ad26.COV2.S vaccination and SARS-CoV-2 variants. Profiled with immunoSEQ multiplex PCR; TCRdb holds only in-frame clones, not every one. The sample consists of some 250,000 clones, roughly 88% of them appearing once. The ends were cut back, 4 bases at V and 5 bases at J, with 16 bases in the middle. This CDR3 comprises 14 residues. In germline, CDR1 is SGHRS, CDR2 YFSETQ. As for treatment: some 20 received Ad26.COV2.S at low or high dose, single or two shots; 5 received placebo; per-sample allocation not given. Following the first vaccine or placebo injection, samples were taken on day 63. This clone was seen a few times.

The TCR originated in a person between 18 and 65 years old who received the Ad26.COV2.S COVID-19 vaccine or a placebo. This chain links TRBV5-1 with TRBJ2-7; D uncertain. Sequenced material: peripheral blood, taken in a trial of Ad26.COV2.S vaccine versus placebo. CDR3 region: CASSLTQWTDEQYF. The CDR3 nucleotides are TGCGCCAGCAGCCTGACGCAGTGGACCGACGAGCAGTACTTC. Looking up the rest from reference TRBV5-1 and TRBJ2-7 gives the full variable domain: KAGVTQTPRYLIKTRGQQVTLSCSPISGHRSVSWYQQTPGQGLQFLFEYFSETQRNKGNFPGRFSGRQFSNSRSEMNVSTLELGDSALYLCASSLTQWTDEQYFGPGTRLTVT.